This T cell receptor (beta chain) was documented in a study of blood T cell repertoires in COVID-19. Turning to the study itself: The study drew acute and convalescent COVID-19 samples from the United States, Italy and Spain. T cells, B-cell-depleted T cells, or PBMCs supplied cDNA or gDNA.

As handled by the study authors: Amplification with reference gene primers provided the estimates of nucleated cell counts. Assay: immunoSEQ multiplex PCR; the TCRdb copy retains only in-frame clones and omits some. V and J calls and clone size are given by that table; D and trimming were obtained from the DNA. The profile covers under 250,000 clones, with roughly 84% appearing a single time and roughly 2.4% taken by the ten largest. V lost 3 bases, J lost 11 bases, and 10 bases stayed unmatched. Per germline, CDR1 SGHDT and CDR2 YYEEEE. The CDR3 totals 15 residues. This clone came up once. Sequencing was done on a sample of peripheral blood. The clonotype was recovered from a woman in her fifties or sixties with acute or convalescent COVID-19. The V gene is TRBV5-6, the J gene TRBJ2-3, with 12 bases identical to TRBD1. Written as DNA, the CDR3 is TGTGCCAGCAGCTACCGGGACAGGGGGCTCGGAGGGCAGTATTTT. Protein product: CASSYRDRGLGGQYF.